The 15 T cell receptor beta chains reported below all come from one sample, sequenced in a study of human T cells and chemical hapten exposure. The time point here: patch test 2, 6 weeks after DPC sensitization. Treatment reported: therapeutic diphenylcyclopropenone sensitization with weekly scalp DPC. TCRdb recomputed calls from the RACE reads with MiXCR, one row per CDR3 protein. The profile shows about 73,000 distinct CDR3 sequences, roughly 8.5% of them singletons. The specimen comprised whole blood, sampled in connection with sensitization to the hapten diphenylcyclopropenone (DPC). The receptors come from a woman in her fifties or sixties with alopecia areata. Some clones in this sample may be carry-over from other donors' samples.

The table lists this clonotype with many counts. The chain has TRBV7-2 and TRBJ1-4; D may be TRBD1 (5 bases). Between the trimmed V and J ends, which lost 1 base and 3 bases, there was a span of 15 bases. CDR1 is SGHTA, CDR2 FQGNSA, per germline. The CDR3 length is 17 residues. CDR3 in DNA: TGTGCCAGCAGCTTAGAGGGAGGGGCCGGGGCTAATGAAAAACTGTTTTTT. Translated, it gives CASSLEGGAGANEKLFF.

This clonotype was observed at least ten times. The CDR3 nucleotides read TGCAGTGCTAGAGTTCGACAGGGCCAAAGGGGCTACACCTTC. Its translation is CSARVRQGQRGYTF. The chain links TRBV20-1 to TRBJ1-2; 7 bases fit TRBD1. Germline values: CDR1 DFQATT, CDR2 SNEGSKA (reference sequence). The V segment lost 1 base and the J segment 8 bases; nucleotides outside the gene matches: 10. The length of the CDR3 is 14 residues.

The V and J genes are TRBV5-1 and TRBJ1-6; 9 nucleotides match TRBD1. This CDR3 has 16 amino acids. V lost 2 bases to trimming and J lost 4 bases; unmatched junction nucleotides: 4. CDR1 SGHRS and CDR2 YFSETQ come from the germline V gene. CDR3 DNA sequence: TGCGCCAGCAGCTTCCTTGGACAGGGGTATAATTCACCCCTCCACTTT. Translated, it gives CASSFLGQGYNSPLHF.

At least ten counts were recorded for this clonotype. J is TRBJ1-4 and V is TRBV30, with 7 bases fitting TRBD1. The ends lost 4 bases at V and 6 bases at J; junction bases unmatched: 5. The CDR3 runs to 13 residues. Germline values: CDR1 GTSNPN, CDR2 SVGIG (reference sequence). The CDR3 sequence is CAWTAGGDEKLFF. The DNA for the CDR3 is TGTGCCTGGACCGCAGGGGGGGATGAAAAACTGTTTTTT.

This clonotype has at least ten counts. The chain combines TRBV6-6 with TRBJ2-7; TRBD1 matches 8 bases. Germline V CDR1 and CDR2: MNHNY, SVGAGI (reference sequence). V shed 6 bases and J 3 bases; nucleotides not matched to a gene: 4. This CDR3 is built from 13 residues. The CDR3 region is CASSVDRDYEQYF. In DNA form, the CDR3 reads TGTGCCAGCAGCGTGGACAGGGACTACGAGCAGTACTTC.

The V gene is TRBV5-5, the J gene TRBJ1-6; D may be TRBD1 (5 bases). V lost 0 bases to trimming and J lost 7 bases, with 11 bases between them. Germline assignment: CDR1 SGHKS and CDR2 YYEKEE (reference sequence). CDR3 length: 15 residues. This chain's CDR3 is CASSLEDSRNSPLHF. The CDR3 region has the DNA TGTGCCAGCAGCTTGGAAGACAGCCGAAATTCACCCCTCCACTTT.

The sample holds many counts of this clonotype. V and J are TRBV14 and TRBJ2-7; no clear D gene. The germline V gene encodes CDR1 SGHDN and CDR2 FVKESK. V lost 1 base, J lost 1 base, and 2 bases lay in between. The CDR3 spans 12 residues. The CDR3 coding sequence is TGTGCCAGCAGCCAAGCTTCCTACGAGCAGTACTTC. Translated: CASSQASYEQYF.

A few counts support this clonotype. V gene TRBV13 combines with J gene TRBJ2-5; D ambiguous. The ends were cut back, 1 base at V and 3 bases at J, with 6 bases in the middle. The CDR3 spans 13 residues. Germline V CDR1 and CDR2: PRHDT, FYEKMQ (reference sequence). The CDR3 sequence is CASSLEREETQYF. CDR3 DNA: TGTGCCAGCAGCTTAGAGCGAGAAGAGACCCAGTACTTC.

This clonotype was detected only a few times. V gene TRBV29-1 combines with J gene TRBJ2-3; D is unresolved. The germline V gene has CDR1 SQVTM and CDR2 ANQGSEA. V lost 7 bases, J lost 1 base, and 9 bases lay in between. The CDR3 consists of 12 residues. The CDR3 DNA reads TGCAGCGCTACAGACGGCACAGATACGCAGTATTTT. This codes for CSATDGTDTQYF.

This clonotype was picked up many times. This chain connects TRBV20-1 to TRBJ2-1; D is perhaps TRBD2 (5 bases). V lost 0 bases, J lost 4 bases, and 13 bases lay in between. There are 15 residues in the CDR3. The germline V gene has CDR1 DFQATT and CDR2 SNEGSKA (reference sequence). CDR3 coding DNA: TGCAGTGCTAGAGATCCCGGGATTCAGTACAATGAGCAGTTCTTC. Its protein is CSARDPGIQYNEQFF.

This clonotype was seen repeatedly, ten times or more. The chain links TRBV19 to TRBJ1-5; TRBD1 is a possible D gene (6 bases). Per germline, CDR1 LNHDA and CDR2 SQIVND (reference sequence). The germline V and J ends were trimmed by 2 bases and 3 bases, with 17 bases remaining between them. The CDR3 contains 17 residues. In nucleotides, the CDR3 is TGTGCCAGTAGTATAAGGGCAGGGGAAGACAACAATCAGCCCCAGCATTTT. It specifies CASSIRAGEDNNQPQHF.

This clonotype was seen only a few times. This chain joins TRBV2 and TRBJ2-1; 7 bases are a match to TRBD1. This CDR3 contains 14 residues. Trimming at V came to 6 bases and at J to 0 bases, leaving 2 bases not matched to a gene. The V gene's germline CDR1 is SNHLY and CDR2 FYNNEI. CDR3 in amino acids: CASRTGSSYNEQFF. Written as DNA, the CDR3 is TGTGCCAGCAGGACAGGGAGCTCCTACAATGAGCAGTTCTTC.

This clonotype was counted between two and nine times. This chain connects TRBV28 to TRBJ2-3; 9 positions agree with TRBD2. After removal of 6 bases from V and 3 bases from J, the junction contained 10 bases not matched to a gene. The CDR3 runs to 16 residues. Germline CDR1 and CDR2: MDHEN and SYDVKM. The CDR3 DNA sequence: TGTGCCAGCAGGGGACTAGCCCGAGGGGGGACAGATACGCAGTATTTT. This gives the protein CASRGLARGGTDTQYF. Looking up the rest from reference TRBV28 and TRBJ2-3 gives the full variable domain: DVKVTQSSRYLVKRTGEKVFLECVQDMDHENMFWYRQDPGLGLRLIYFSYDVKMKEKGDIPEGYSVSREKKERFSLILESASTNQTSMYLCASRGLARGGTDTQYFGPGTRLTVL.

Many counts were recorded for this clonotype. This sequence joins TRBV5-4 and TRBJ1-5; 7 positions match TRBD1. The CDR3 is 15 amino acids. In germline, CDR1 is SGHNT, CDR2 YYREEE (reference sequence). Trimming took 4 bases from V and 2 from J; bases not matched to a gene: 6. The CDR3, as DNA: TGTGCCAGCAGCAACGGGACAGCCGGCAATCAGCCCCAGCATTTT. Translated: CASSNGTAGNQPQHF.

CDR3 DNA: TGTGCCAGCAGCAGTAGCGGGAGCGCCTACAATGAGCAGTTCTTC. Protein product: CASSSSGSAYNEQFF. The chain is built from TRBV7-2 and TRBJ2-1; 9 nucleotides align to TRBD2. Germline values: CDR1 SGHTA, CDR2 FQGNSA. J was trimmed by 2 bases and V by 5 bases; bases with no gene match: 4. The CDR3 spans 15 residues.